The 10 T cell receptor beta chains given below trace back to one sample, sequenced in a study of cytomegalovirus exposure and HLA in healthy donors (TCRdb year 2017). Libraries were built with the immunoSEQ multiplex PCR assay. The table comes from immuneACCESS by way of TCRdb, which keeps in-frame sequences with V and J called. Part of the clones is missing from these tables; in studies checked, under half for an unresolved V gene and the rest for unknown reasons. The sample table records about 400,000 clones; about nine tenths of these occur just once. The ten most abundant clones make up approximately 0.86% of the sample. Sequenced sample: PBMCs. The source is a woman between 18 and 30 years old in good health and CMV-seronegative.

The chain is built from TRBV11-2 and TRBJ2-1, with D possibly matching TRBD1 (5 bases). Trimming shortened V by 5 bases and J by 7 bases, and 18 bases separated the two germline ends. CDR1 SGHAT and CDR2 FQNNGV come from the germline V gene. There are 15 residues in the CDR3. The CDR3 is CASSPDRGNGNEQFF. Here the CDR3 DNA reads TGTGCCAGCAGCCCAGACAGAGGCAATGGGAATGAGCAGTTCTTC.

The chain employs TRBV28 and TRBJ2-1; 8 positions agree with TRBD1. Trimming removed 8 bases from V and 10 bases from J; junction bases left unmatched: 13. Per the germline V gene, CDR1 is MDHEN and CDR2 is SYDVKM. The CDR3 loop spans 14 amino acids. This chain's CDR3 is CASFFPDRGGEQFF. The CDR3 bases are TGTGCCAGCTTCTTCCCTGACAGGGGAGGAGAGCAGTTCTTC.

The chain joins TRBV6-6 to TRBJ2-3, with D maybe TRBD1 (5 bases). This CDR3 comprises 15 residues. Germline V gene sequence: CDR1 MNHNY, CDR2 SVGAGI (reference sequence). Trimming left V 2 bases short and J 0 bases short, with 9 bases between. CDR3 loop: CASSYGRASTDTQYF. CDR3 bases: TGTGCCAGCAGTTACGGCAGGGCTAGCACAGATACGCAGTATTTT.

This clone has a handful of counts. The chain links TRBV5-4 to TRBJ2-7; 7 nucleotides match TRBD1. Germline loops: CDR1 SGHNT, CDR2 YYREEE (reference sequence). This CDR3 is built from 13 residues. V shed 5 bases, J shed 6 bases, and the junction held 8 bases outside the gene matches. CDR3 nucleotides: TGTGCCAGCAGACCCACAGGGGTAGGCGAGCAGTACTTC. Its protein product is CASRPTGVGEQYF.

This clone was recorded only once. The rearrangement links TRBV27 to TRBJ1-5; no reliable D call. The CDR3 has 12 residues. V dropped 3 bases and J dropped 7 bases, with 7 bases sitting between them. Germline loops: CDR1 MNHEY, CDR2 SMNVEV (reference sequence). For the CDR3, the DNA is TGTGCCAGCAGTTTCCCGGGGCAGCCCCAGCATTTT. This gives the protein CASSFPGQPQHF.

The chain carries TRBV10-3 and TRBJ2-1; 9 positions agree with TRBD2. This CDR3 region has 13 residues. Germline-derived CDR1 and CDR2 are ENHRY and SYGVKD. The J segment lost 13 bases and the V segment lost 4 bases, leaving 8 bases of the junction unmatched. CDR3 DNA: TGTGCCATCAGTGGGAATAGCGGGAGCAAACAGTTCTTC. The encoded protein is CAISGNSGSKQFF.

The gene calls are TRBV5-1 and TRBJ1-4, with a tentative D call TRBD1 (5 bases). From germline, CDR1 is SGHRS and CDR2 YFSETQ. The CDR3 totals 15 residues. With 4 bases removed from V and 1 base from J, the gap between germline ends came to 11 bases. In DNA form, the CDR3 reads TGCGCCAGCAGCGTGGGGCGGGGAACTAATGAAAAACTGTTTTTT. Encoded protein: CASSVGRGTNEKLFF.

The chain uses TRBV5-5 and TRBJ1-1; no clear D gene. This CDR3 has 14 residues. Per the germline V gene, CDR1 is SGHKS and CDR2 is YYEKEE (reference sequence). Trimming took 1 base from V and 7 from J, leaving 14 bases between them. Here the CDR3 DNA reads TGTGCCAGCAGCTTGCTGAAGACAAATAATGAAGCTTTCTTT. This codes for CASSLLKTNNEAFF.

The chain is built from TRBV7-9 and TRBJ2-7, with unresolved D. Germline V gene sequence: CDR1 SEHNR, CDR2 FQNEAQ (reference sequence). V was shortened by 5 bases and J by 1 base, with 3 bases between the two germline ends. The CDR3 has 11 amino acids. The CDR3 bases are TGTGCCAGCAGCCCTTCCTACGAGCAGTACTTC. This sequence encodes CASSPSYEQYF.

The chain carries TRBV5-4 and TRBJ1-2; TRBD1 aligns across 7 bases. Trimming cost V 2 bases and J 5 bases; bases outside gene matches: 9. This CDR3 has 15 amino acids. Per germline, CDR1 SGHNT and CDR2 YYREEE (reference sequence). This chain's CDR3 is CASSLIRGSGYGYTF. The CDR3 coding sequence is TGTGCCAGCAGCTTAATCAGGGGGTCGGGGTATGGCTACACCTTC. The full variable domain, completed using reference TRBV5-4 and TRBJ1-2, is ETGVTQSPTHLIKTRGQQVTLRCSSQSGHNTVSWYQQALGQGPQFIFQYYREEENGRGNFPPRFSGLQFPNYSSELNVNALELDDSALYLCASSLIRGSGYGYTFGSGTRLTVV.